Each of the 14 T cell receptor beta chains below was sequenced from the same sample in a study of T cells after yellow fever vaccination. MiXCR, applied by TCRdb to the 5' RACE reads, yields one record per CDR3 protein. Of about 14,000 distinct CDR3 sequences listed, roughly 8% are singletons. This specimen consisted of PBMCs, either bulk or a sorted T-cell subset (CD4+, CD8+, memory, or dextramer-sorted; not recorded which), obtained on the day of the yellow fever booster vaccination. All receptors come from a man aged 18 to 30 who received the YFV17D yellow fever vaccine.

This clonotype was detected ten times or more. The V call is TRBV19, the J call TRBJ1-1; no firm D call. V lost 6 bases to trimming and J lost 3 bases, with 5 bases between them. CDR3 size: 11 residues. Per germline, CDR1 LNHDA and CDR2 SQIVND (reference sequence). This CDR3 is CASSQYTEAFF. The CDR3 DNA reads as TGTGCCAGTAGCCAGTACACTGAAGCTTTCTTT.

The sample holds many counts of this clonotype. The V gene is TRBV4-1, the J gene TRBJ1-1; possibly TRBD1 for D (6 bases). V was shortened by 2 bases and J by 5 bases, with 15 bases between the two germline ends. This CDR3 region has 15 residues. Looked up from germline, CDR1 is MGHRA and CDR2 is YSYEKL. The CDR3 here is CASSQRGAFKTEAFF. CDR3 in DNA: TGCGCCAGCAGCCAAAGGGGGGCTTTTAAAACTGAAGCTTTCTTT.

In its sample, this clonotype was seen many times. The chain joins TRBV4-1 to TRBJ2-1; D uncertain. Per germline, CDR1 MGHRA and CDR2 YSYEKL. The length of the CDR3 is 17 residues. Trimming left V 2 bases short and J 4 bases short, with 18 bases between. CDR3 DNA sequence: TGCGCCAGCAGCCAAAATCCCCAACTGGCGACATACAATGAGCAGTTCTTC. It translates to CASSQNPQLATYNEQFF.

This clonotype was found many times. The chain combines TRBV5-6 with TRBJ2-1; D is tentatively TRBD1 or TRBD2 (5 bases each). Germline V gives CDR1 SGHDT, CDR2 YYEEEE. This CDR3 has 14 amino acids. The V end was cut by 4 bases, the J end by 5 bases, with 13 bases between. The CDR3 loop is CASSPEGRHNEQFF. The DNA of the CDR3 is TGTGCCAGCAGCCCCGAGGGACGGCACAATGAGCAGTTCTTC.

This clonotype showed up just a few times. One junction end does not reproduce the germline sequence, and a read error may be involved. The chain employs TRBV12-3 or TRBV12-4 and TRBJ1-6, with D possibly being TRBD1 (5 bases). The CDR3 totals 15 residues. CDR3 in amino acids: CASSFGAGDNSPLHF. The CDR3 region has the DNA TGCGCCAGCAGCTTTGGGGCGGGAGACAATTCACCCCTCCACTTT.

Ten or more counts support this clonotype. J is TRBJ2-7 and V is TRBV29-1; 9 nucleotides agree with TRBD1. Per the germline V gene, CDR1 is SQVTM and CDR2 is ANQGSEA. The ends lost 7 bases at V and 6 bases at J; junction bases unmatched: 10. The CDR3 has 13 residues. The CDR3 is CSAALSTGGEQYF. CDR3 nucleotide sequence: TGCAGCGCCGCCCTGTCGACAGGGGGCGAGCAGTACTTC.

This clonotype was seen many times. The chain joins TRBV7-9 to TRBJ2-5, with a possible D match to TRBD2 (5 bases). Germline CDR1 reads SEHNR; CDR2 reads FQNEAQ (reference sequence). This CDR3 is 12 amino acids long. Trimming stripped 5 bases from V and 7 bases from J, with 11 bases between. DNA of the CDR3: TGTGCCAGCAGCCACCCTGAGGGGACCCAGTACTTC. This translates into CASSHPEGTQYF.

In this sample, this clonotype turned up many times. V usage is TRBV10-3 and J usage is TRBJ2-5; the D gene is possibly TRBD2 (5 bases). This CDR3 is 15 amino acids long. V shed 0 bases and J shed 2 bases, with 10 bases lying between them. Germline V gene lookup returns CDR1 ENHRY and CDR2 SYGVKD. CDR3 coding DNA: TGTGCCATCAGTGAGTCCACGACGGGACAAGAGACCCAGTACTTC. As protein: CAISESTTGQETQYF.

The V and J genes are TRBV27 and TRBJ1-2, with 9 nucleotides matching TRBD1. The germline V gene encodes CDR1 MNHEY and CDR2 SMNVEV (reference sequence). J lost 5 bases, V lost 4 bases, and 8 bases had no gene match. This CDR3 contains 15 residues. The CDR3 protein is CASSWGQGELYGYTF. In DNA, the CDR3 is TGTGCCAGCAGTTGGGGACAGGGAGAGTTATATGGCTACACCTTC.

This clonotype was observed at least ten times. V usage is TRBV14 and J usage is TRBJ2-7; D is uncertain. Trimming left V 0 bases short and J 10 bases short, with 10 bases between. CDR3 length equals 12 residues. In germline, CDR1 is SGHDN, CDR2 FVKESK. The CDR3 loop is CASSQDSRIQYF. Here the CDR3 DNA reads TGTGCCAGCAGCCAAGATAGCCGGATACAGTACTTC.

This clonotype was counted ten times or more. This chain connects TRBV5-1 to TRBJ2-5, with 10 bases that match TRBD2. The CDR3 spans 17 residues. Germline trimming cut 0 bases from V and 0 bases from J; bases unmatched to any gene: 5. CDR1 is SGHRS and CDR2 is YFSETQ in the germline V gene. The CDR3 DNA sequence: TGCGCCAGCAGCTTGGCCCCTAGCGGGGGTTACCAAGAGACCCAGTACTTC. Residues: CASSLAPSGGYQETQYF.

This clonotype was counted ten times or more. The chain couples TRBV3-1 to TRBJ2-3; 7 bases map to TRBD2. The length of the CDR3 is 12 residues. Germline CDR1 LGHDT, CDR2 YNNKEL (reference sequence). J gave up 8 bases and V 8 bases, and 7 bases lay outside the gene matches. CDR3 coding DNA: TGTGCCAGCGGACTAGGATCGGGTACGCAGTATTTT. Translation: CASGLGSGTQYF.

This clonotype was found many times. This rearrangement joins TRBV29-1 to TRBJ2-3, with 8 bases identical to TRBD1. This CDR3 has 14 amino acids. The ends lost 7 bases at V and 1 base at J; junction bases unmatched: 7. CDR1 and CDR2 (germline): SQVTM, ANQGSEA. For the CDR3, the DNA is TGCAGCGCCCCCCGGGGACAGGGCACAGATACGCAGTATTTT. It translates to CSAPRGQGTDTQYF.

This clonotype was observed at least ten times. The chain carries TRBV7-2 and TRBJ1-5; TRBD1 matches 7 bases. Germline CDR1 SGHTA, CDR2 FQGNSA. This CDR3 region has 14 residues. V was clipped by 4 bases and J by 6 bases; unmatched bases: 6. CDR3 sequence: CASSSDRVGQPQHF. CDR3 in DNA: TGTGCCAGCAGCTCAGACAGGGTAGGTCAGCCCCAGCATTTT.